This entry lists 16 T cell receptor beta chains sequenced from one sample in a study of cytomegalovirus exposure and HLA in healthy donors. The primer mix had 60 Vbeta and 13 Jbeta primers. Clones were read by immunoSEQ multiplex PCR, and TCRdb kept only the in-frame ones, dropping some. The data contain about 110,000 clones, under 80% of them singletons. The sample taken for sequencing was PBMCs. The receptors shown here come from a woman aged 40-49 years in good health and CMV-seropositive.

The gene calls are TRBV14 and TRBJ2-1, with a weak D call TRBD2 (5 bases). V was cut by 1 base and J by 1 base, with 14 bases left in between. Germline assignment: CDR1 SGHDN and CDR2 FVKESK. This CDR3 is built from 17 residues. The CDR3 DNA is TGTGCCAGCAGCCAAGGACTTGGAGGTGGGTCCTACAATGAGCAGTTCTTC. Translating it yields CASSQGLGGGSYNEQFF.

Only a few counts were recorded for this clone. CDR3 DNA: TGTGCCAGCAGCTCACCCCTCCGGCGGGATACGCAGTATTTT. It yields the protein CASSSPLRRDTQYF. The J gene is TRBJ2-3, the V gene TRBV28; D gene unclear. V shed 6 bases and J shed 6 bases, with 16 bases lying between them. This CDR3 is 14 amino acids long. CDR1 and CDR2 from the germline V gene are MDHEN and SYDVKM.

The table lists this clone with a count of one. V usage is TRBV27 and J usage is TRBJ1-3; 7 bases are shared with TRBD1. J lost 2 bases, V lost 4 bases, and 2 bases had no gene match. The CDR3 has 14 residues. The germline gives CDR1 MNHEY, CDR2 SMNVEV (reference sequence). The CDR3 DNA follows: TGTGCCAGCAGTTCCGGGACAGCTGGAAACACCATATATTTT. Translating gives CASSSGTAGNTIYF.

The J gene is TRBJ2-5, the V gene TRBV30; TRBD1 matches at 7 bases. Germline V lookup: CDR1 GTSNPN, CDR2 SVGIG (reference sequence). This CDR3 is 15 amino acids long. The V gene end was trimmed by 4 bases and the J gene end by 5 bases; junction bases not matched to a gene: 13. For the CDR3, the DNA is TGTGCCTGGATTCCGGGACAGAGCCCTAGGGAGACCCAGTACTTC. Translation: CAWIPGQSPRETQYF.

V is TRBV30 and J is TRBJ2-1; 10 nucleotides match TRBD1. Germline CDR1 is GTSNPN and CDR2 is SVGIG (reference sequence). This CDR3 spans 13 amino acids. With V trimmed by 4 bases and J by 6 bases, 3 bases remained unmatched. CDR3 DNA sequence: TGTGCCTGGACCGGACAGGGGGGCAATGAGCAGTTCTTC. This codes for CAWTGQGGNEQFF.

This clone has a handful of counts. The CDR3 nucleotides read TGTGCCAGCAGTCACCGACAGCCATCCATGAACACTGAAGCTTTCTTT. Translating it yields CASSHRQPSMNTEAFF. This chain connects TRBV27 to TRBJ1-1, with D perhaps TRBD1 (5 bases). V lost 5 bases, J lost 0 bases, and 16 bases lay in between. The germline CDR1 and CDR2 sequences are MNHEY and SMNVEV (reference sequence). The CDR3 totals 16 residues.

This clone turned up a few times. V gene TRBV7-3 combines with J gene TRBJ2-6; no reliable D call. There are 16 residues in the CDR3. Trimming took 1 base from V and 0 from J, leaving 7 bases between them. Looked up from germline, CDR1 is SGHTA and CDR2 is FQGTGA. The CDR3: CASSLRRVSGANVLTF. CDR3 nucleotide sequence: TGTGCCAGCAGCTTAAGACGGGTCTCTGGGGCCAACGTCCTGACTTTC.

V and J are TRBV6-6 and TRBJ1-3; 9 bases agree with TRBD1. V lost 6 bases and J lost 4; bases outside the gene matches: 10. The CDR3 covers 16 residues. Germline V gene lookup returns CDR1 MNHNY and CDR2 SVGAGI (reference sequence). CDR3 DNA sequence: TGTGCCAGCAGCGCAACCGGGACAGGGCCGGGAAACACCATATATTTT. Translating gives CASSATGTGPGNTIYF.

V usage is TRBV15 and J usage is TRBJ1-4; D not certain. This CDR3 is 17 amino acids long. The V end was cut by 1 base, the J end by 0 bases, with 12 bases between. Germline V gives CDR1 LNHNV, CDR2 YYDKDF (reference sequence). The CDR3 here is CATSRVGPDATNEKLFF. CDR3 coding DNA: TGTGCCACCAGCAGAGTTGGGCCGGATGCAACTAATGAAAAACTGTTTTTT.

The chain links TRBV4-1 to TRBJ2-5, with D possibly TRBD1 on 5 matching bases. The last part of the DNA fits TRBJ2-7 better; the J call may be wrong. Per germline, CDR1 MGHRA and CDR2 YSYEKL. The CDR3 has 16 residues. The CDR3, as DNA: TGCGCCAGCAGCCAAGAGGGGCTAGGCGGCTACTACGAGCAGTACTTC. Its translation is CASSQEGLGGYYEQYF.

Concerning this clone: At one boundary the junction diverges from the germline segment, which might be a read error. The chain uses TRBV7-9 and TRBJ1-2; a possible D gene is TRBD1 (5 bases). In germline, CDR1 is SEHNR, CDR2 FQNEAQ (reference sequence). The CDR3 totals 16 residues. DNA of the CDR3: TGTTCCAGCAGCTTGGGGGGTTCCCAAACTATTGCGGGCTACACCTTC. Its protein is CSSSLGGSQTIAGYTF.

This sequence joins TRBV19 and TRBJ1-2; D remains unclear. Germline lookup yields CDR1 LNHDA and CDR2 SQIVND (reference sequence). CDR3 length equals 12 residues. V was cut by 5 bases and J by 5 bases, with 9 bases left in between. The chain's CDR3 is CASSGPLYGYTF. As DNA, the CDR3 is TGTGCCAGTAGTGGCCCCCTGTATGGCTACACCTTC. The variable domain in full, completed from reference TRBV19 and TRBJ1-2, reads DGGITQSPKYLFRKEGQNVTLSCEQNLNHDAMYWYRQDPGQGLRLIYYSQIVNDFQKGDIAEGYSVSREKKESFPLTVTSAQKNPTAFYLCASSGPLYGYTFGSGTRLTVV.

The chain employs TRBV18 and TRBJ1-3, with 7 bases that match TRBD1. Germline loops: CDR1 KGHSH, CDR2 LQKENI. CDR3 length: 18 residues. J was trimmed by 0 bases and V by 2 bases; bases with no gene match: 10. CDR3 nucleotides: TGTGCCAGCTCACCATTTCCCCCAGGGGGTTCCTCTGGAAACACCATATATTTT. Translation gives CASSPFPPGGSSGNTIYF.

V gene TRBV15 combines with J gene TRBJ1-1, with D possibly matching TRBD1 (5 bases). The CDR3 runs to 15 residues. Germline CDR1 and CDR2: LNHNV and YYDKDF (reference sequence). Trimming shortened V by 2 bases and J by 0 bases, and 10 bases separated the two germline ends. DNA for the CDR3: TGTGCCACCAGCAGACTTGGGGGGATGAACACTGAAGCTTTCTTT. Translated, it gives CATSRLGGMNTEAFF.

This clone was picked up one time. CDR3 protein: CASSSNLAAFSYEQYF. The CDR3 DNA reads as TGCGCCAGCAGCTCCAATTTAGCGGCCTTCTCCTACGAGCAGTACTTC. The J gene is TRBJ2-7, the V gene TRBV5-1, with a weak D call TRBD2 (6 bases). The CDR3 sequence is 16 residues long. CDR1 is SGHRS and CDR2 is YFSETQ in the germline V gene. The ends were cut back, 3 bases at V and 0 bases at J, with 16 bases in the middle.

The chain employs TRBV2 and TRBJ2-5, with D unresolved. Trimming shortened V by 2 bases and J by 1 base, and 8 bases separated the two germline ends. Per germline, CDR1 SNHLY and CDR2 FYNNEI. The CDR3 spans 14 residues. CDR3: CASSERQRQETQYF. The CDR3 DNA reads TGTGCCAGCAGTGAACGGCAGCGCCAAGAGACCCAGTACTTC.